The T cell receptor (beta chain) under discussion was sequenced for a study of metastatic and nonmetastatic thyroid tumors. Study-wide context: Thyroid patients, malignant and benign, had repertoires compared across blood and tumor or nodule tissue.

The V gene lost 1 base and the J gene lost 6 bases, with 12 bases spanning the gap. Per germline, CDR1 SGHDN and CDR2 FVKESK. The CDR3 extends over 14 amino acids. Notes on the study in general: Within blood and tumor, benign nodules reportedly had significantly lower TCR beta diversity than malignant thyroid tumors did.

TCRdb ran MiXCR on the PCR reads. The sample lists approximately 30,000 clones, 15% to 20% occurring once. Ahead of thyroid surgery, no patient had received treatment of any kind. As for this clone: Its antigen is unknown.

Sequencing was performed on blood. The origin of this receptor is a female donor with papillary thyroid cancer or a benign thyroid nodule (not recorded which). Some clones in this sample may be carry-over from other donors' samples. The chain has TRBV14 and TRBJ1-1; D not certain. CDR3 loop: CASSQVGSFAEAFF. The CDR3 DNA sequence: TGTGCCAGCAGCCAAGTAGGTTCTTTCGCTGAAGCTTTCTTT.